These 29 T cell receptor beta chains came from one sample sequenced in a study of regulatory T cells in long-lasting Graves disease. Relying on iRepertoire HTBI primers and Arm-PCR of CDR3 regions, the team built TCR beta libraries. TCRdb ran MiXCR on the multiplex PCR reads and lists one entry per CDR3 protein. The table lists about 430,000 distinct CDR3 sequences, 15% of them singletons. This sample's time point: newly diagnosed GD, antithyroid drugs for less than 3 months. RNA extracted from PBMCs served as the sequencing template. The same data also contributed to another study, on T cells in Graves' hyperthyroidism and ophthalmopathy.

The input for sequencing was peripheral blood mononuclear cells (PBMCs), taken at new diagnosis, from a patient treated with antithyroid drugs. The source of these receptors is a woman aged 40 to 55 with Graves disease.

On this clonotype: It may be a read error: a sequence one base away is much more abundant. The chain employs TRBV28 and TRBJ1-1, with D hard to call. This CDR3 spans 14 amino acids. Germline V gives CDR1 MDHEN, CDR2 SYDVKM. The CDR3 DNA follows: TGTGCCAGCGGTTTAAAGAGAATGGGAACTGAAGCTTTCTTT. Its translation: CASGLKRMGTEAFF.

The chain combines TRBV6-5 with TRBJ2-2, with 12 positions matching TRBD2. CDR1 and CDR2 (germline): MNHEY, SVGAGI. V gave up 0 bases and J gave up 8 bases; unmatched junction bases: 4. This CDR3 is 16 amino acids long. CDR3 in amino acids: CASSYSTSGSSGELFF. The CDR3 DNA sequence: TGTGCCAGCAGTTACTCGACTAGCGGGAGTTCGGGGGAGCTGTTTTTT.

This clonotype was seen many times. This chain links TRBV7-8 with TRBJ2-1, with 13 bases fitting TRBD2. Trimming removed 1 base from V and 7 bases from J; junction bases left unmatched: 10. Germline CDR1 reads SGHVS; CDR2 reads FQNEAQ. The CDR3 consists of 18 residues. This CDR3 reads CASSLVALGLAGVNEQFF. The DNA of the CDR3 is TGTGCCAGCAGCTTAGTAGCCCTTGGACTAGCGGGAGTTAATGAGCAGTTCTTC. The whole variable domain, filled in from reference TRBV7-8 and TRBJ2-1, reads GAGVSQSPRYKVAKRGQDVALRCDPISGHVSLFWYQQALGQGPEFLTYFQNEAQLDKSGLPSDRFFAERPEGSVSTLKIQRTQQEDSAVYLCASSLVALGLAGVNEQFFGPGTRLTVL.

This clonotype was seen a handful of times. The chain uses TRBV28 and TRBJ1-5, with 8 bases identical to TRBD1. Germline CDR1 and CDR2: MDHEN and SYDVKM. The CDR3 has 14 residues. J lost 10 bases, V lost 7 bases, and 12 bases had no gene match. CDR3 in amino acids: CASMEGQVILPQHF. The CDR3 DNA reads TGTGCCAGCATGGAGGGACAGGTAATTCTTCCCCAGCATTTT.

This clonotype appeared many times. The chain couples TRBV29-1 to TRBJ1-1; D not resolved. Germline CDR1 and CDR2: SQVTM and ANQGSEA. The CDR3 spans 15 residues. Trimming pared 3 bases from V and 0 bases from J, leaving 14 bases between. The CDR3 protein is CSVEIGVRMNTEAFF. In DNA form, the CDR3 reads TGCAGCGTTGAGATCGGTGTCAGGATGAACACTGAAGCTTTCTTT. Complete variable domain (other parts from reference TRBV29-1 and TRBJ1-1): SAVISQKPSRDICQRGTSLTIQCQVDSQVTMMFWYRQQPGQSLTLIATANQGSEATYESGFVIDKFPISRPNLTFSTLTVSNMSPEDSSIYLCSVEIGVRMNTEAFFGQGTRLTVV.

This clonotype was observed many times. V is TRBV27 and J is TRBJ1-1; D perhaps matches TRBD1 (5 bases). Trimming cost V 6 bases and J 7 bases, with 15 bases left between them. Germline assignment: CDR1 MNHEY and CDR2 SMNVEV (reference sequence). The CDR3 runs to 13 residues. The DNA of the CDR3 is TGTGCCAGCAGCCTGGGACCCTCTGTTGAAGCTTTCTTT. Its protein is CASSLGPSVEAFF.

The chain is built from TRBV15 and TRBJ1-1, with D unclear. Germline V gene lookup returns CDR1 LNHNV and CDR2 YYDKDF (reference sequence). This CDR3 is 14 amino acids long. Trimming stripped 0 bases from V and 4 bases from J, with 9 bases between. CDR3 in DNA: TGTGCCACCAGCAGAGAATATTTGGTCACTGAAGCTTTCTTT. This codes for CATSREYLVTEAFF. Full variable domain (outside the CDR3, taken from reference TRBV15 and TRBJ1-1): DAMVIQNPRYQVTQFGKPVTLSCSQTLNHNVMYWYQQKSSQAPKLLFHYYDKDFNNEADTPDNFQSRRPNTSFCFLDIRSPGLGDTAMYLCATSREYLVTEAFFGQGTRLTVV.

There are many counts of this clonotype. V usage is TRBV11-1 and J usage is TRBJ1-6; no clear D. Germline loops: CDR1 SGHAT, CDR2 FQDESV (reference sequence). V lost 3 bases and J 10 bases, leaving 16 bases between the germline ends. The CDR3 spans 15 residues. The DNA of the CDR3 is TGTGCCAGCAGCTTCTCGGCAGGAGGCAAATCACCCCTCCACTTT. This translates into CASSFSAGGKSPLHF.

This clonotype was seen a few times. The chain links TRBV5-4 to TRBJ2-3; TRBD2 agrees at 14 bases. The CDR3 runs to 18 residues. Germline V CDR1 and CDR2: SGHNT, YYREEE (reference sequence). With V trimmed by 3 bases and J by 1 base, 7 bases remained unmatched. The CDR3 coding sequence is TGTGCCAGCAGCTCCGGGACTAGCGGGAGAAAGGGCACAGATACGCAGTATTTT. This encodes CASSSGTSGRKGTDTQYF.

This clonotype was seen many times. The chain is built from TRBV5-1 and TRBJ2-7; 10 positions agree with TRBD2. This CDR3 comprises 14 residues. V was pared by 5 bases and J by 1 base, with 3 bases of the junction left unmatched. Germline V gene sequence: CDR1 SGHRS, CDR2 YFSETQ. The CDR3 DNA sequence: TGCGCCAGCAGGAGAGCGGGAGGGTCCTACGAGCAGTACTTC. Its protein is CASRRAGGSYEQYF. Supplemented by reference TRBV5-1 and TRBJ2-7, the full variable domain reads KAGVTQTPRYLIKTRGQQVTLSCSPISGHRSVSWYQQTPGQGLQFLFEYFSETQRNKGNFPGRFSGRQFSNSRSEMNVSTLELGDSALYLCASRRAGGSYEQYFGPGTRLTVT.

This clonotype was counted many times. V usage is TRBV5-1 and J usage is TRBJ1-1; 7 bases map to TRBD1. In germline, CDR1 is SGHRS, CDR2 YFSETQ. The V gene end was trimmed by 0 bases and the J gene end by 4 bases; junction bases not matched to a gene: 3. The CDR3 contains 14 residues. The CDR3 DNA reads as TGCGCCAGCAGCTTGGGACAGGGAGTCACTGAAGCTTTCTTT. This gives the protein CASSLGQGVTEAFF.

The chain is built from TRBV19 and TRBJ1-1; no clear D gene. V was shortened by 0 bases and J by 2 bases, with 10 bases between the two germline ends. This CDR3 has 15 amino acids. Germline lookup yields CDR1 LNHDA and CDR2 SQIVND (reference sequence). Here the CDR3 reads CASSIDLALNTEAFF. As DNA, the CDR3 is TGTGCCAGTAGTATAGATTTGGCCCTAAACACTGAAGCTTTCTTT.

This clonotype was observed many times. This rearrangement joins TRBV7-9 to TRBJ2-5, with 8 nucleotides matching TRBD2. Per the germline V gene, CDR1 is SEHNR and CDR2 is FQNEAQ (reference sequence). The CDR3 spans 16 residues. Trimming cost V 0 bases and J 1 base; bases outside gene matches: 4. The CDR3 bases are TGTGCCAGCAGCTTAGCACCGGGAGGGCCCCAAGAGACCCAGTACTTC. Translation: CASSLAPGGPQETQYF. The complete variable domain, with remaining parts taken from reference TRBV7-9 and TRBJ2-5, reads DTGVSQNPRHKITKRGQNVTFRCDPISEHNRLYWYRQTLGQGPEFLTYFQNEAQLEKSRLLSDRFSAERPKGSFSTLEIQRTEQGDSAMYLCASSLAPGGPQETQYFGPGTRLLVL.

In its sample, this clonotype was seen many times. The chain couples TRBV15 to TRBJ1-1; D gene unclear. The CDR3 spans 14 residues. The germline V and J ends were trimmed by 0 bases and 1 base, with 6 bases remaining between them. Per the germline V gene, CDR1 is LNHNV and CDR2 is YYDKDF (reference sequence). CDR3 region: CATSRDGGNTEAFF. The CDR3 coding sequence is TGTGCCACCAGCAGAGATGGCGGGAACACTGAAGCTTTCTTT.

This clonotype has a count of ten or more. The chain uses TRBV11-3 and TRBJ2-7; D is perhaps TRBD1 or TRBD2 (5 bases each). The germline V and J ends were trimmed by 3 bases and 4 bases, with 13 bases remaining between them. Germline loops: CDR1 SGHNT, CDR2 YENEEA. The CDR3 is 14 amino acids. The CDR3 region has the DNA TGTGCCAGCAGCTTTCAAGGGACCGGTTACGAGCAGTACTTC. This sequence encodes CASSFQGTGYEQYF. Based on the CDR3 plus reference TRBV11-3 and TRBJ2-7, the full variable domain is EAGVVQSPRYKIIEKKQPVAFWCNPISGHNTLYWYLQNLGQGPELLIRYENEEAVDDSQLPKDRFSAERLKGVDSTLKIQPAELGDSAVYLCASSFQGTGYEQYFGPGTRLTVT.

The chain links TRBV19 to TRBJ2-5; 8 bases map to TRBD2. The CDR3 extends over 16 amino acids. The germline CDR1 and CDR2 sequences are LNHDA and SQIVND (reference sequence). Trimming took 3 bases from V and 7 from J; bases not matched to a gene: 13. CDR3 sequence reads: CASSMGTSRFGVTQYF. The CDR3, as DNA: TGTGCCAGTAGTATGGGGACTAGTCGGTTCGGGGTGACCCAGTACTTC.

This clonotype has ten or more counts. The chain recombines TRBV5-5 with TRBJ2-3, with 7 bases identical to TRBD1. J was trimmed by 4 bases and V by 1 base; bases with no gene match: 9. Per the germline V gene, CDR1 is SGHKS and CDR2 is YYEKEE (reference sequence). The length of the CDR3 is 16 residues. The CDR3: CASSLPGTAVADTQYF. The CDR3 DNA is TGTGCCAGCAGCTTGCCCGGGACAGCTGTCGCAGATACGCAGTATTTT.

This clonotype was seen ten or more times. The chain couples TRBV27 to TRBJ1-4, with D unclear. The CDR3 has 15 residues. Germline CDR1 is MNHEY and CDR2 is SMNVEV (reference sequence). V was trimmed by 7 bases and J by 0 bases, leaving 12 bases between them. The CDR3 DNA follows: TGTGCCAGCAAATCCCACCCTGCAACTAATGAAAAACTGTTTTTT. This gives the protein CASKSHPATNEKLFF.

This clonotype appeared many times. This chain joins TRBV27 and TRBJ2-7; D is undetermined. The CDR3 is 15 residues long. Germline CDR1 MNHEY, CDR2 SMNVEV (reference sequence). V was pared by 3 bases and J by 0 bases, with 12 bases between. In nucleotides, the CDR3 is TGTGCCAGCAGTTTTACAGAGAAGAACTCCTACGAGCAGTACTTC. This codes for CASSFTEKNSYEQYF.

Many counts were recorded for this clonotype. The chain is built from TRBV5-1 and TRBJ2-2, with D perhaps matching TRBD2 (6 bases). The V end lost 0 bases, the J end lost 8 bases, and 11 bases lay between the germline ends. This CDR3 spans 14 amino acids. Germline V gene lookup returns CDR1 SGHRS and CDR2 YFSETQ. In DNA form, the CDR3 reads TGCGCCAGCAGCTTGGTTGCTAGCGAAGGGGAGCTGTTTTTT. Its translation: CASSLVASEGELFF.

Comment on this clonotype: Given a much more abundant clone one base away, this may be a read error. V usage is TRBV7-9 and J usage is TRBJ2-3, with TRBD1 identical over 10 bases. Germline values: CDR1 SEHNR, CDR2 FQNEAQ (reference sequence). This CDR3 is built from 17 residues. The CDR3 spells CAGSPDPGTGARHTQYF. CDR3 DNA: TGTGCCGGCAGCCCTGATCCCGGGACAGGGGCGCGGCATACGCAGTATTTT.

In DNA, the CDR3 is TGTGCCACTGTGACAGGGGGCTTTATCGGTGGCTACACCTTC. It specifies CATVTGGFIGGYTF. The V gene is TRBV28, the J gene TRBJ1-2; 10 positions agree with TRBD1. This CDR3 spans 14 amino acids. Germline V gene lookup returns CDR1 MDHEN and CDR2 SYDVKM. V shed 10 bases and J 7 bases; nucleotides not matched to a gene: 12.

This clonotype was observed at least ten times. CDR3 nucleotides: TGTGCCAGCAGCACCCTTCGGCTGTTGGGGACCTACGAGCAGTACTTC. Its protein product is CASSTLRLLGTYEQYF. J is TRBJ2-7 and V is TRBV28; D is uncertain. The CDR3 has 16 residues. Germline V lookup: CDR1 MDHEN, CDR2 SYDVKM. V was pared by 6 bases and J by 2 bases, with 20 bases between.

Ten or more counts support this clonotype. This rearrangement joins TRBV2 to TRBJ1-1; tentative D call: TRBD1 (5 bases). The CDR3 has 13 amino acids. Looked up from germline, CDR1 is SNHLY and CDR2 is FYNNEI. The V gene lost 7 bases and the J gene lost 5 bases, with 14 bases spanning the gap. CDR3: CASIGAPVTEAFF. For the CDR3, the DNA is TGTGCCAGCATCGGGGCCCCCGTTACTGAAGCTTTCTTT.

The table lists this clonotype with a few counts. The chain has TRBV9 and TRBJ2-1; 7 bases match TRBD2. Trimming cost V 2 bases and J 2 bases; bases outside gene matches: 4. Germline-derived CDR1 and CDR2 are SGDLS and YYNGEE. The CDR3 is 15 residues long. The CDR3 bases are TGTGCCAGCAGCGTGGGCGGGAGTGCCTACAATGAGCAGTTCTTC. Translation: CASSVGGSAYNEQFF.

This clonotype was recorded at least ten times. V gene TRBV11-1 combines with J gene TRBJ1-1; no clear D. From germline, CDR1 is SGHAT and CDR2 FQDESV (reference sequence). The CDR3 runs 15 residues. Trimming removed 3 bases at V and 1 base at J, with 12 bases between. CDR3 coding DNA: TGTGCCAGCAGCTTTTCAGTGTCCTCGAACACTGAAGCTTTCTTT. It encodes CASSFSVSSNTEAFF.

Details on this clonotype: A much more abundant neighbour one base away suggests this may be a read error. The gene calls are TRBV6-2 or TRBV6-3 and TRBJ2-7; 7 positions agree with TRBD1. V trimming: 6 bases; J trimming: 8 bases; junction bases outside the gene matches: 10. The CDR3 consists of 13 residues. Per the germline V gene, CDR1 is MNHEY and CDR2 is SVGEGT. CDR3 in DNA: TGTGCCAGCAGCCCCGTGACAGGGTACAAGCAGTACTTC. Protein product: CASSPVTGYKQYF.

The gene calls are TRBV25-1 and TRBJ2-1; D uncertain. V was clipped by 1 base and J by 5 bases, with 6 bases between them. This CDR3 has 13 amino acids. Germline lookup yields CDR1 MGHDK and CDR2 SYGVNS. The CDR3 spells CASSEFSDNEQFF. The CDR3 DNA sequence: TGTGCCAGCAGTGAATTTTCGGACAATGAGCAGTTCTTC.

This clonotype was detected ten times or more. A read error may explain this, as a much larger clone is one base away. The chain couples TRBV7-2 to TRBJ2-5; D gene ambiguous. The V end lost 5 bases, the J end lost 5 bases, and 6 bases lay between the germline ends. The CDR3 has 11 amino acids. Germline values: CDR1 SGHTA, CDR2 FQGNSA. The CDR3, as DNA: TGTGCCAGCAGCGAGGTGGAGACCCAGTACTTC. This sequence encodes CASSEVETQYF.